The 9 T cell receptor beta chains listed next were all sequenced from one sample in a study of shared clonotypes between healthy human individuals. Clones were sequenced by immunoSEQ multiplex PCR, and TCRdb holds only the in-frame ones, with some missing. The table has about 1.5 million clones, around 98% seen once. The sample consisted of naive CD4+ T cells sorted from blood. Subset meaning: CD45RA+ positively selected. The source of these receptors is a man aged 25-45 years in good health.

V and J are TRBV5-8 and TRBJ2-1; the D gene could be TRBD1 or TRBD2 (6 bases each). V was cut by 2 bases and J by 4 bases, with 16 bases left in between. The CDR3 runs to 16 residues. Germline V gene data show CDR1 as SGHTS and CDR2 as YDEGEE. CDR3 sequence: CASSFIEGGGYNEQFF. CDR3 nucleotide sequence: TGTGCCAGCAGCTTCATCGAGGGGGGAGGATACAATGAGCAGTTCTTC.

This chain uses TRBV30 with TRBJ2-7, with D hard to call. V was trimmed by 7 bases and J by 1 base, leaving 11 bases between them. The CDR3 has 12 amino acids. Germline CDR1 is GTSNPN and CDR2 is SVGIG (reference sequence). CDR3 sequence reads: CAFGVGSYEQYF. CDR3 nucleotide sequence: TGTGCCTTCGGAGTGGGGTCCTACGAGCAGTACTTC.

On this clone: Distinct nucleotide sequences in the sample also encode this CDR3. The chain carries TRBV9 and TRBJ2-3, with D possibly being TRBD2 (6 bases). This CDR3 has 13 amino acids. V lost 7 bases and J 1 base, leaving 10 bases between the germline ends. Germline assignment: CDR1 SGDLS and CDR2 YYNGEE. This CDR3 is CASGPSGTDTQYF. The CDR3 DNA is TGTGCCAGCGGGCCTAGCGGCACAGATACGCAGTATTTT.

This chain uses TRBV28 with TRBJ1-1; D is ambiguous. The CDR3 spans 12 residues. Germline loops: CDR1 MDHEN, CDR2 SYDVKM. V lost 6 bases, J lost 11 bases, and 16 bases lay in between. DNA for the CDR3: TGTGCCAGCAGCCCCGGGGTCGCCGGGGCTTTCTTT. Translated, it gives CASSPGVAGAFF.

This clone was picked up one time. The V and J genes are TRBV6-1 and TRBJ2-3; 7 nucleotides match TRBD1. V lost 6 bases, J lost 6 bases, and 9 bases stayed unmatched. This CDR3 contains 14 residues. Germline V gives CDR1 MNHNS, CDR2 SASEGT. The CDR3 protein is CASSRDRSMDTQYF. DNA for the CDR3: TGTGCCAGCAGCCGGGACAGAAGTATGGATACGCAGTATTTT.

The V gene is TRBV6-5, the J gene TRBJ1-1; D may be TRBD1 (5 bases). Germline CDR1 reads MNHEY; CDR2 reads SVGAGI. Trimming left V 0 bases short and J 5 bases short, with 16 bases between. The length of the CDR3 is 16 residues. The CDR3 here is CASSYSSGGVATEAFF. The CDR3 bases are TGTGCCAGCAGTTACTCGTCGGGGGGGGTTGCGACTGAAGCTTTCTTT.

This clone was picked up one time. Other DNA sequences within the sample encode an identical CDR3. This rearrangement joins TRBV11-2 to TRBJ2-7; D is unclear. The V end was cut by 3 bases, the J end by 3 bases, with 6 bases between. This CDR3 region has 12 residues. In germline, CDR1 is SGHAT, CDR2 FQNNGV. The CDR3 DNA follows: TGTGCCAGCAGCTTTCCTTTCTACGAGCAGTACTTC. It translates to CASSFPFYEQYF.

The J gene is TRBJ1-5, the V gene TRBV2; D is unresolved. This CDR3 region has 13 residues. Trimming pared 7 bases from V and 3 bases from J, leaving 10 bases between. Germline V CDR1 and CDR2: SNHLY, FYNNEI. The CDR3 region has the DNA TGTGCCAGCACCCGACGGTACAATCAGCCCCAGCATTTT. Translation gives CASTRRYNQPQHF.

J is TRBJ1-5 and V is TRBV30, with D perhaps matching TRBD1 (6 bases). Per germline, CDR1 GTSNPN and CDR2 SVGIG (reference sequence). There are 14 residues in the CDR3. The V end was cut by 2 bases, the J end by 3 bases, with 11 bases between. The CDR3 nucleotides are TGTGCCTGGAGTACTGGGACATACAATCAGCCCCAGCATTTT. Its protein is CAWSTGTYNQPQHF. The variable domain in full, with the rest retrieved from reference TRBV30 and TRBJ1-5, is SQTIHQWPATLVQPVGSPLSLECTVEGTSNPNLYWYRQAAGRGLQLLFYSVGIGQISSEVPQNLSASRPQDRQFILSSKKLLLSDSGFYLCAWSTGTYNQPQHFGDGTRLSIL.